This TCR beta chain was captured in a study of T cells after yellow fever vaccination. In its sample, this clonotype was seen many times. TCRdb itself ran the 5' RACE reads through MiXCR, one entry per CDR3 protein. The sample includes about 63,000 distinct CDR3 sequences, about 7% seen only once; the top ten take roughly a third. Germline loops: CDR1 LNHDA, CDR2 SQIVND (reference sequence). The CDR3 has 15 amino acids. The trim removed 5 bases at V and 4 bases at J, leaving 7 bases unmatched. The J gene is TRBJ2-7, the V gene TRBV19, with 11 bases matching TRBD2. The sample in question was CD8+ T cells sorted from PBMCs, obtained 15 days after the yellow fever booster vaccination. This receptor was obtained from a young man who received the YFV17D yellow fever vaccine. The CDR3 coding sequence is TGTGCCAGTAGTCTGTCCGGGACTAGCGGATACGAGCAGTACTTC. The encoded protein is CASSLSGTSGYEQYF.